Given below is one T cell receptor beta chain in context. Its antigen is as yet unknown. Repertoires were generated with immunoSEQ multiplex PCR, while TCRdb's copy carries only in-frame clones and drops some. The sample has 150,000 to 200,000 clones, roughly four fifths seen once. CDR1 is SGHVS, CDR2 FNYEAQ, per germline. V lost 1 base to trimming and J lost 0 bases, with 16 bases between them. The CDR3 runs to 18 residues. The data belong to a study of cytomegalovirus exposure and HLA in healthy donors. Findings and caveats of the study: With high specificity and sensitivity, the classifier reportedly diagnosed cytomegalovirus status. Researchers counted 164 TCR beta chains as cytomegalovirus-associated. Subsequent analysis found a tendency for first-cohort TCR clusters to co-occur within the roughly 130 validation repertoires.

The receptor was isolated from a woman between 18 and 29 years old in good health and CMV-seropositive. Specimen: PBMCs. This chain uses TRBV7-6 with TRBJ1-3; unclear D gene. The CDR3 here is CASSLVLRTGGSGNTIYF. The DNA of the CDR3 is TGTGCCAGCAGCTTAGTTCTGCGGACGGGAGGCTCTGGAAACACCATATATTTT.